This TCR beta chain was sequenced for a study of shared clonotypes between healthy human individuals. General study points: Large depth notwithstanding, sorted-subset sequencing proved incomplete by rarefaction. Naive subsets generally exceeded memory subsets in estimated richness.

Subsets obtained from CD4+ cells comprised CD45RA+ naive and CD45RA-negative memory cells. Trimming removed 5 bases at V and 4 bases at J, with 9 bases between. Germline values: CDR1 SEHNR, CDR2 FQNEAQ (reference sequence). The CDR3 has 13 residues. Using immunoSEQ multiplex PCR, the repertoire was profiled, and TCRdb retains in-frame clones only, with some absent. The sample lists some 2,500,000 clones; 80% to 95% were seen once. Regarding this clone: The antigen remains unidentified.

The receptor's source is a man between 18 and 29 years old in good health. Some clones in this sample may be carry-over from other donors' samples. Sample: naive CD4+ T cells from PBMCs. Subset: CD45RA+ positively selected. V is TRBV7-9 and J is TRBJ1-3, with D uncertain. In nucleotides, the CDR3 is TGTGCCAGCAGCCCGGACCGAGGAAACACCATATATTTT. This gives the protein CASSPDRGNTIYF.